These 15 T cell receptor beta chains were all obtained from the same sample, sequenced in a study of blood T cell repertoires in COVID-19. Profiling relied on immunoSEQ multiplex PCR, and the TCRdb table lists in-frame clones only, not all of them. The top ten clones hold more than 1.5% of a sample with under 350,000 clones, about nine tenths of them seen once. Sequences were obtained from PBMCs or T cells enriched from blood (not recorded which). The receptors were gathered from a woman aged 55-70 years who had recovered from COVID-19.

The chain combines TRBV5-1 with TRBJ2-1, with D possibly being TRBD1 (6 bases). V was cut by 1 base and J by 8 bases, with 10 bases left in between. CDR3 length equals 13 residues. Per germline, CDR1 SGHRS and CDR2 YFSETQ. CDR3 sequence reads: CASSLTGSDEQFF. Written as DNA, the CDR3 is TGCGCCAGCAGCTTGACAGGGTCAGATGAGCAGTTCTTC. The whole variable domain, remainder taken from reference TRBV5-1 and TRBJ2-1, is KAGVTQTPRYLIKTRGQQVTLSCSPISGHRSVSWYQQTPGQGLQFLFEYFSETQRNKGNFPGRFSGRQFSNSRSEMNVSTLELGDSALYLCASSLTGSDEQFFGPGTRLTVL.

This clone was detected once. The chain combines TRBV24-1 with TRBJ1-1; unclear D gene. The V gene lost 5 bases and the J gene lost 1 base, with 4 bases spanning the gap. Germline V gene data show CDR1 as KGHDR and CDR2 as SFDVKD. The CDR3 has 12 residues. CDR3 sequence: CATSARNTEAFF. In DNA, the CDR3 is TGTGCCACCAGTGCCCGGAACACTGAAGCTTTCTTT.

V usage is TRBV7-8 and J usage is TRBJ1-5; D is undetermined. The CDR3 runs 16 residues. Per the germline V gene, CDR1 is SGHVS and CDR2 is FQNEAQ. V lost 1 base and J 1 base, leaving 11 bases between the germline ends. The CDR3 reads CASSLDIERSNQPQHF. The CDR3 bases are TGTGCCAGCAGCTTAGATATCGAGCGCAGCAATCAGCCCCAGCATTTT.

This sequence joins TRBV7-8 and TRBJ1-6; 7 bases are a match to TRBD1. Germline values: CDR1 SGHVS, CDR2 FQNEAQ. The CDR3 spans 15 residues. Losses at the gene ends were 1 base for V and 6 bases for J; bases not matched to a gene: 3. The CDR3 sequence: CASSLEGQPNSPLHF. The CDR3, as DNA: TGTGCCAGCAGCTTAGAGGGACAGCCTAATTCACCCCTCCACTTT.

The CDR3 DNA is TGTGCCAGCAGCCTCGGCGAGGGACAGTACTCCTACGAGCAGTACTTC. Its protein is CASSLGEGQYSYEQYF. The V and J genes are TRBV9 and TRBJ2-7, with TRBD1 matching over 7 bases. Germline V gene data show CDR1 as SGDLS and CDR2 as YYNGEE. There are 16 residues in the CDR3. V lost 4 bases and J lost 0; bases outside the gene matches: 10.

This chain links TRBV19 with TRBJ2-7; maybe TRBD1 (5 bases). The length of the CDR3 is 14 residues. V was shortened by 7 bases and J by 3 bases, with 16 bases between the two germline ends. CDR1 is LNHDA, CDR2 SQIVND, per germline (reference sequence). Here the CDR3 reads CASKRAPQGYEQYF. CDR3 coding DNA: TGTGCCAGTAAAAGGGCCCCTCAGGGCTACGAGCAGTACTTC.

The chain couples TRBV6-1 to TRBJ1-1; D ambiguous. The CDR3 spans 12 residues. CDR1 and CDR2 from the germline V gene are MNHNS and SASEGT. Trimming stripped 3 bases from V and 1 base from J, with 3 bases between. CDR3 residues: CASSDRNTEAFF. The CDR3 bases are TGTGCCAGCAGTGATAGGAACACTGAAGCTTTCTTT.

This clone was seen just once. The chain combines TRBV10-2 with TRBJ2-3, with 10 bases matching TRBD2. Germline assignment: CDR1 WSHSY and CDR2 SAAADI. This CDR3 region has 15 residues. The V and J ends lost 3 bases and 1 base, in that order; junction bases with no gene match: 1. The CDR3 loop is CASSDLAGGTDTQYF. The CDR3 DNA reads TGCGCCAGCAGTGACCTAGCGGGGGGCACAGATACGCAGTATTTT.

CDR3 residues: CASSLAGQGNNSPLHF. Here the CDR3 DNA reads TGTGCCAGCAGCTTGGCGGGACAGGGGAACAATTCACCCCTCCACTTT. The V and J genes are TRBV11-1 and TRBJ1-6; TRBD1 agrees at 10 bases. Trimming took 3 bases from V and 7 from J; bases not matched to a gene: 6. The CDR3 covers 16 residues. The germline V gene encodes CDR1 SGHAT and CDR2 FQDESV (reference sequence).

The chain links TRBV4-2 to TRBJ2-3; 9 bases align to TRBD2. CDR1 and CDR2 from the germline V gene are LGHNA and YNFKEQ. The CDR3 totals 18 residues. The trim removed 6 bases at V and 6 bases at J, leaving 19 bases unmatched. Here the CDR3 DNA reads TGTGCCAGCAGTGCCTTGGCGGGGGGGACCTCTAATTCGGATACGCAGTATTTT. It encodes CASSALAGGTSNSDTQYF.

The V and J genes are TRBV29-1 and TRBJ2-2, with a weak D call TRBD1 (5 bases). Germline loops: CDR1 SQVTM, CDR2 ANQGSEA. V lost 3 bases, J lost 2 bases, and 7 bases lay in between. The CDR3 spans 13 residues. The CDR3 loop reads CSVEDTNTGELFF. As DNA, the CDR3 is TGCAGCGTTGAGGACACAAACACCGGGGAGCTGTTTTTT.

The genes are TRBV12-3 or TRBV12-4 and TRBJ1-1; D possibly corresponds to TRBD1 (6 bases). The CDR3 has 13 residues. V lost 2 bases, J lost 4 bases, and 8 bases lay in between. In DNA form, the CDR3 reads TGTGCCAGCAGTTTACAGGGGCCCACTGAAGCTTTCTTT. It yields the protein CASSLQGPTEAFF.

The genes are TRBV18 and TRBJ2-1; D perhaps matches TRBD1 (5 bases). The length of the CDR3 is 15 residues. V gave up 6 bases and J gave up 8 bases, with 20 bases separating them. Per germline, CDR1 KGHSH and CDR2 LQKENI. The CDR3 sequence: CASSQRKTAEDEQFF. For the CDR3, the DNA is TGTGCCAGCTCCCAACGCAAGACAGCTGAGGATGAGCAGTTCTTC.

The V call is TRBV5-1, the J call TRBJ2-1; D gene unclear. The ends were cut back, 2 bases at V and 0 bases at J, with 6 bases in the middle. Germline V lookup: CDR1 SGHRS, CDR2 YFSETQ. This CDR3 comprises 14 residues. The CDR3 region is CASSFPSSYNEQFF. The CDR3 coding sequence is TGCGCCAGCAGCTTTCCGAGCTCCTACAATGAGCAGTTCTTC.

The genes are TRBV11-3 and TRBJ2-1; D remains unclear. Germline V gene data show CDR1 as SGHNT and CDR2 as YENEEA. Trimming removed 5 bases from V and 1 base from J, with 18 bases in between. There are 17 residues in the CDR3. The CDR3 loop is CASSDRVSSVSYNEQFF. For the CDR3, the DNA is TGTGCCAGCAGCGATCGAGTGAGCTCGGTATCCTACAATGAGCAGTTCTTC. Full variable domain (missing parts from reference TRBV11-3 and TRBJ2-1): EAGVVQSPRYKIIEKKQPVAFWCNPISGHNTLYWYLQNLGQGPELLIRYENEEAVDDSQLPKDRFSAERLKGVDSTLKIQPAELGDSAVYLCASSDRVSSVSYNEQFFGPGTRLTVL.